This T cell receptor beta chain was identified during a study of response to subunit inactivated influenza vaccine. Study-wide results and limits: Every seasonal influenza vaccination brings in few new T cells, the authors suggested.

TCRdb independently ran MiXCR on the RT-PCR reads; one entry per CDR3 protein. Among 700,000 to 800,000 distinct CDR3 sequences listed, roughly 20% were seen once. In the case of this clonotype: What it binds is not known.

Trimming at V came to 1 base and at J to 5 bases, leaving 6 bases not matched to a gene. The CDR3 covers 16 residues. Per the germline V gene, CDR1 is LGHNA and CDR2 is YSLEER. This clonotype was obtained from a man over 45 who received an inactivated influenza vaccine. This material consisted of PBMCs from blood, taken around 5 days after vaccination. The chain employs TRBV4-3 and TRBJ2-7; TRBD1 aligns across 12 bases. CDR3 nucleotides: TGCGCCAGCAGCCAAGGGCCCGGGACAGGGGGCGACGAGCAGTACTTC. It specifies CASSQGPGTGGDEQYF.